A single sample gave rise to the 3 T cell receptor beta chains below, sequenced in a study of tumor and adjacent non-tumor tissue in lung cancer. A modified ARM-PCR protocol with three rounds of nested PCR amplified TCRbeta. Using its own MiXCR run on the multiplex PCR reads, TCRdb lists one record per CDR3 protein. The table records 90,000 to 100,000 distinct CDR3 sequences, 80% of them present only once. No cell sorting was done before RNA was extracted from the tissue. This non-tumor lung sample came from over 3 cm beyond the tumor edge. What was sequenced was distant non-tumor lung tissue. Every receptor here comes from a man aged 60-69 years with small cell lung cancer.

This clonotype was seen more than once but under ten times. J is TRBJ1-1 and V is TRBV7-9; tentative D call: TRBD1 (5 bases). The CDR3 spans 11 residues. Trimming took off 8 bases at V and 4 bases at J, with 8 bases between the two ends. Germline V gene lookup returns CDR1 SEHNR and CDR2 FQNEAQ (reference sequence). The CDR3 coding sequence is TGTGCCAGCGGGGGGTCCACTGAAGCTTTCTTT. Protein: CASGGSTEAFF.

The CDR3 region has the DNA TGTGCCAGCAGAAGACAGGTGGGCACAGATACGCAGTATTTT. Its protein is CASRRQVGTDTQYF. This chain connects TRBV6-1 to TRBJ2-3; D is possibly TRBD1 (6 bases). This CDR3 has 14 amino acids. Germline V gene lookup returns CDR1 MNHNS and CDR2 SASEGT. Trimming left V 6 bases short and J 1 base short, with 11 bases between.

The gene calls are TRBV6-1 and TRBJ1-6; D is perhaps TRBD1 (5 bases). The CDR3 totals 15 residues. Germline CDR1 and CDR2: MNHNS and SASEGT. Trimming removed 9 bases at V and 3 bases at J, with 15 bases between. The CDR3 region is CASGDGGDYNSPLHF. In DNA form, the CDR3 reads TGTGCCAGTGGTGACGGGGGTGACTATAATTCACCCCTCCACTTT.